These T cell receptor beta chains were read from a single sample in a study of a mutant IDH1 vaccine in newly diagnosed glioma. Generated by immunoSEQ multiplex PCR, the TCRdb table keeps only in-frame clones and is missing some. The sample yields 98,000 or so clones, about 90% seen once. The sequencing here drew on PBMCs, taken from a glioma patient treated with radiotherapy, temozolomide or both. All receptors derive from a woman aged 45-60 years with glioma. CDR3s include the opening cysteine and the closing phenylalanine or tryptophan. D genes are given only for firm matches. The listing skips clone size in some rows; elsewhere it reads once, few, many or a size class.

D gene,V gene,clone size,J gene,CDR3 DNA,CDR3 protein
NA,TRBV7-8,NA,TRBJ2-5,TGTGCCAGCAGCTTAGATTCCCGCCCGGGAGCAATGTGGGAGCAGTACTTC,CASSLDSRPGAMWEQYF
NA,TRBV9,NA,TRBJ2-5,TGTGCCAGCAGCGCCACAGGAGCGGAGGGGAAGACCCAGTACTTC,CASSATGAEGKTQYF
NA,TRBV28,once,TRBJ1-2,TGTGCCAGTCTTCGGACTCAGGGCGGACGGACCTATGGCTACACCTTC,CASLRTQGGRTYGYTF
NA,TRBV6-4,NA,TRBJ1-6,TGTGCCAGCAGCCGCCAGTATAATTCACCCCTCCACTTT,CASSRQYNSPLHF
NA,TRBV5-4,NA,TRBJ2-3,TGTGCCAGCAGCTTGGTGGGCAGCCCCACAGATACGCAGTATTTT,CASSLVGSPTDTQYF
NA,TRBV28,NA,TRBJ1-1,TGTGCCAGCAGTACGGGGTTAGTTGCTTTCTTT,CASSTGLVAFF
NA,TRBV6-5,NA,TRBJ1-6,TGTGCCAGCAGCCCTCAGACAGGCCATTCACCCCTCCACTTT,CASSPQTGHSPLHF
NA,TRBV29-1,NA,TRBJ1-1,TGCAGCGTTCACACCGGGCGGAGCGGCGGGACTGAAGCTTTCTTT,CSVHTGRSGGTEAFF
NA,TRBV11-1,NA,TRBJ2-7,TGTGCCAGCAGCTTACTAGGGGATCGCGACGAGCAGTACTTC,CASSLLGDRDEQYF
TRBD1,TRBV27,NA,TRBJ2-1,TGTGCCAGCAGCGAAAGCGGGACAGGGGAGTGGGAGCAGTTCTTC,CASSESGTGEWEQFF
NA,TRBV29-1,NA,TRBJ2-3,TGCAGCTTAGCGAGCACAGATACGCAGTATTTT,CSLASTDTQYF
NA,TRBV19,NA,TRBJ2-6,TGTGCCACAACCTCGGGACACTCTTTCTCTGGGGCCAACGTCCTGACTTTC,CATTSGHSFSGANVLTF
TRBD1,TRBV7-4,NA,TRBJ1-4,TGTGCCAGCAGCTTCCGGACAGGGGGTTCCGAAAAACTGTTTTTT,CASSFRTGGSEKLFF
NA,TRBV7-9,once,TRBJ2-5,TGTGCCAGCAGCTTCGGTCCAGGTCAGGACAGAAAAGAGACCCAGTACTTC,CASSFGPGQDRKETQYF
NA,TRBV15,once,TRBJ2-3,TGTGCCACCAGCAGAGGCCCCCGCGGCGCCCTCACAGATACGCAGTATTTT,CATSRGPRGALTDTQYF
TRBD1,TRBV7-9,NA,TRBJ2-7,TGTGCCAGCAGCTTCGACAGGGTCTCCTACGAGCAGTACTTC,CASSFDRVSYEQYF
NA,TRBV18,NA,TRBJ2-7,TGTGCCAGCTCACCACAGGGGGGCGAGCAGTACTTC,CASSPQGGEQYF